This T cell receptor (beta chain) was documented in a study of beta chain features in type 1 diabetes listed by TCRdb under 2018. About the investigation overall: Mean age, gender distribution, total cell number and subset yield did not differ between patients and healthy donors. A total of 90 million to 140 million sorted cells were examined across all samples, and RNA yield correlated strongly with the number of cells per subset. The study compared the TCRB repertoires of sorted circulating CD4+ T cell subsets in recently diagnosed type 1 diabetes patients with those in matched healthy donors. Naive and central memory subsets were obtained from all 30 or so donors, but regulatory and stem cell-like memory subsets were isolated from only 8 patients and roughly eight healthy donors. The investigation overall reported the following: At VDJ recombination sites, type 1 diabetes patients had fewer insertions and more deleted nucleotides, which implies abnormalities in thymic rearrangement. Naive, central memory and regulatory TCRB repertoires appeared to be more similar among patients than among healthy donors. Because cDNA rather than genomic DNA was sequenced, highly expressing activated cells could have been over-represented, although no difference in activation and CD3 levels was found between groups. A moderate but significant shortening of TCRB CDR3 length was observed in type 1 diabetes patients in all four CD4+ subsets. PCR may preferentially amplify shorter templates, but because patient and control samples were amplified and corrected together, any resulting skew would affect both groups equally. Only small numbers of individuals were included in the HLA sub-analyses, which left unresolved whether HLA type had any influence on TCRB rearrangement.

Remarks on this clone: It lacks a known antigen. Per-base quality was not reported, and no clone a single base away is much larger than it.

The entire amount of isolated RNA was reverse transcribed using the High Capacity cDNA Reverse Transcription Kit, so the sequenced TCRB transcripts were expressed ones. For stem cell-like memory T cell samples, survey-depth immunoSEQ sequencing was used, averaging approximately 1 million total reads per sample. After sorted cells were lysed in RLT buffer, RNA was extracted with DNase-treated RNeasy Micro or Mini kits, with the choice depending on cell number. Each cell subset was processed on its own to prevent cross-contamination, while patient and healthy donor samples were processed together. Using the immunoSEQ multiplex PCR, TCRB sequences were amplified from cDNA into 87-bp fragments spanning the CDR3 region. Amplicons were sequenced on the Illumina HiSeq platform. Per the authors' processing: Synthetic template baselines were used to correct PCR bias computationally, reads within Hamming distance 2 were collapsed together, and singletons that could not be merged were discarded. By aligning reads against IMGT, V, D and J genes, CDR3 length, and insertions or deletions at six rearrangement sites were assigned. Within each subset, clonotype counts were normalized to sorted cell number, after which true diversity and Gini coefficients were computed with the tcR R package. Repertoire sharing was quantified using the overlap coefficient calculated on TCRB nucleotide sequences. The source is immuneACCESS, and TCRdb retained only in-frame sequences with V and J called. Part of the clones is not carried over; for the studies checked, unresolved V genes explain less than half of this, and the remainder is unexplained. D and trimming were read from the DNA, whereas the V and J calls and clone size are those reported in that table. The sample table lists tens of thousands of clones, about 60% of them with a count of one. The ten largest account for 0.25% to 0.35% of the sample.

CDR3 length: 15 amino acids, cysteine to phenylalanine. Left in the record is the CDR3 DNA by itself, 45 bases read in frame from the first base. Relative to germline, V is missing 1 base and J is missing 4 bases, with 3 bases of the junction outside any gene match. Taken from the germline V gene (reference sequence), the CDR1 and CDR2 loops are SEHNR and FQNEAQ. Each donor gave one peripheral blood draw, averaging around 0.11 L, which was collected into heparinised tubes. A BD FACSAria II and a panel including CD45RO, CCR7, CD25, CD127, CD95 and CD27 were used to sort naive, central memory, regulatory and stem cell-like memory CD4+ T cells. Purity was above 98% for every sorted population. PBMCs were separated immediately by Lymphoprep density gradient centrifugation and were stained directly, without being cultured. So that batch effects would be minimized, each experiment stained and sorted samples in pairs, pairing one healthy donor with one patient.

The chain joins TRBV7-9 to TRBJ2-3, and 9 bases in between align with TRBD1. The specimen was stem cell memory CD4+ T cells from blood. In light of the paper, this sample's cell subset or site label describes: stem cell-like memory CD4+ T cells. The source is a woman aged 25 to 39 with type 1 diabetes. CDR3 reads: CASSLGDRDSDTQYF. The base sequence is TGTGCCAGCAGCTTAGGGGACAGGGATTCAGATACGCAGTATTTT.